This entry lists 23 T cell receptor beta chains sequenced from one sample in a study of cytomegalovirus exposure and HLA in healthy donors. PCR primers comprised 60 Vbeta and 13 Jbeta primers. Sequencing used immunoSEQ multiplex PCR; TCRdb keeps in-frame clones, though not all of them. This sample carries some 180,000 clones, approximately 84% of them seen once, and the ten largest clones take 2.5% to 3%. The sample consisted of PBMCs. The receptor source for this set is a man aged 25 to 40 in good health and CMV-seropositive.

This chain uses TRBV7-3 with TRBJ2-5, with 7 bases aligning to TRBD2. With the DNA end fitting TRBJ2-7 better, the J assignment may be wrong. CDR3 size: 16 residues. Germline loops: CDR1 SGHTA, CDR2 FQGTGA. The CDR3 DNA sequence: TGTGCCAGCAGCTTACTAGGCCCTAGCGGCGACTACGAGCAGTACTTC. Amino acids: CASSLLGPSGDYEQYF.

The rearrangement uses TRBV7-9 and TRBJ2-1; 14 nucleotides align to TRBD2. J gave up 5 bases and V 2 bases, and 8 bases lay outside the gene matches. CDR1 is SEHNR, CDR2 FQNEAQ, per germline (reference sequence). The CDR3 contains 18 residues. CDR3: CASSLPLRLAGGHNEQFF. Here the CDR3 DNA reads TGTGCCAGCAGCTTACCACTAAGACTAGCGGGAGGGCACAATGAGCAGTTCTTC. Full variable domain (rest looked up from reference TRBV7-9 and TRBJ2-1): DTGVSQNPRHKITKRGQNVTFRCDPISEHNRLYWYRQTLGQGPEFLTYFQNEAQLEKSRLLSDRFSAERPKGSFSTLEIQRTEQGDSAMYLCASSLPLRLAGGHNEQFFGPGTRLTVL.

The V gene is TRBV6-6, the J gene TRBJ2-1, with 9 bases identical to TRBD2. The germline V gene encodes CDR1 MNHNY and CDR2 SVGAGI (reference sequence). The CDR3 runs to 15 residues. J lost 10 bases, V lost 4 bases, and 11 bases had no gene match. The CDR3 sequence: CASSSTSGPSPEQFF. The CDR3 region has the DNA TGTGCCAGCAGTTCGACTAGCGGCCCAAGCCCCGAGCAGTTCTTC.

V and J are TRBV5-6 and TRBJ2-2, with 11 bases identical to TRBD2. The CDR3 is made up of 17 amino acids. Germline V gene data show CDR1 as SGHDT and CDR2 as YYEEEE. With 5 bases clipped from V and 1 base from J, the junction kept 7 bases outside the gene matches. CDR3 residues: CASRSLAGEQNTGELFF. The CDR3 DNA is TGTGCCAGCAGGTCACTAGCGGGAGAGCAGAACACCGGGGAGCTGTTTTTT.

This clone was detected once. The gene calls are TRBV4-3 and TRBJ2-7; the match to TRBD2 covers 9 bases. The ends lost 8 bases at V and 4 bases at J; junction bases unmatched: 6. Germline V gene data show CDR1 as LGHNA and CDR2 as YSLEER. This CDR3 has 13 amino acids. Here the CDR3 reads CASSRREGYEQYF. DNA of the CDR3: TGCGCCAGCTCCCGGCGGGAGGGATACGAGCAGTACTTC.

This clone was picked up a small number of times. V is TRBV6-1 and J is TRBJ1-1; TRBD1 is a possible D gene (5 bases). The CDR3 covers 14 residues. CDR1 MNHNS and CDR2 SASEGT come from the germline V gene. V lost 5 bases and J lost 3, with 13 bases in between. The CDR3 region is CASSPAWGDTEAFF. As DNA, the CDR3 is TGTGCCAGCAGTCCCGCATGGGGCGACACTGAAGCTTTCTTT.

The V and J genes are TRBV30 and TRBJ2-2; 9 nucleotides agree with TRBD1. The CDR3 is 15 amino acids. After removal of 4 bases from V and 4 bases from J, the junction contained 7 bases not matched to a gene. The germline gives CDR1 GTSNPN, CDR2 SVGIG (reference sequence). The CDR3 nucleotides are TGTGCCTGGAACCGGGACAGGGTGTCCACCGGGGAGCTGTTTTTT. Protein product: CAWNRDRVSTGELFF.

The J gene is TRBJ1-1, the V gene TRBV7-2, with a weak D call TRBD1 (6 bases). The CDR3 loop spans 15 amino acids. Germline V gene lookup returns CDR1 SGHTA and CDR2 FQGNSA. Trimming took 5 bases from V and 3 from J, leaving 16 bases between them. The CDR3 sequence is CASSPGGAVYTEAFF. In DNA form, the CDR3 reads TGTGCCAGCAGCCCCGGGGGGGCAGTATACACTGAAGCTTTCTTT.

To note about this clone: Other DNA sequences from this sample encode an identical CDR3 as well. This sequence joins TRBV4-2 and TRBJ2-1; 13 positions agree with TRBD2. Germline CDR1 is LGHNA and CDR2 is YNFKEQ. The CDR3 loop spans 16 amino acids. J lost 5 bases, V lost 3 bases, and 4 bases had no gene match. The CDR3 loop reads CASSQEGLAGNNEQFF. The CDR3 DNA sequence: TGTGCCAGCAGCCAGGAGGGACTAGCGGGAAACAATGAGCAGTTCTTC.

The CDR3 DNA sequence: TGTGCCAGCAGCGTAGGCGGCTCCTACAATGAGCAGTTCTTC. Protein product: CASSVGGSYNEQFF. The chain links TRBV9 to TRBJ2-1; D is undetermined. V dropped 0 bases and J dropped 0 bases, with 4 bases sitting between them. The CDR3 covers 14 residues. Germline-derived CDR1 and CDR2 are SGDLS and YYNGEE.

The V gene is TRBV7-9, the J gene TRBJ2-3, with TRBD2 identical over 9 bases. The trim removed 1 base at V and 9 bases at J, leaving 11 bases unmatched. The CDR3 is 16 amino acids. Germline values: CDR1 SEHNR, CDR2 FQNEAQ (reference sequence). The chain's CDR3 is CASSLGGASGANTQYF. The CDR3 nucleotides are TGTGCCAGCAGCTTAGGTGGGGCTAGCGGGGCCAACACGCAGTATTTT.

This sequence joins TRBV2 and TRBJ1-2; D is unclear. V shed 10 bases and J shed 9 bases, with 12 bases lying between them. The CDR3 covers 10 residues. Germline CDR1 SNHLY, CDR2 FYNNEI. CDR3 DNA sequence: TGTGCCACTTACCTTAGAAGCTACACCTTC. This encodes CATYLRSYTF.

The V gene is TRBV7-9, the J gene TRBJ2-1; D remains unclear. The V and J ends lost 4 bases and 1 base respectively, with 11 bases between them. The CDR3 has 15 amino acids. Germline V gene sequence: CDR1 SEHNR, CDR2 FQNEAQ (reference sequence). DNA of the CDR3: TGTGCCAGCAGCTCCCTGACTCGGTCCTACAATGAGCAGTTCTTC. Translated: CASSSLTRSYNEQFF.

The CDR3 nucleotides read TGTGCCAGCAGTTGGGCGCGGGGAGGGAATTCACCCCTCCACTTT. This sequence encodes CASSWARGGNSPLHF. This chain uses TRBV6-5 with TRBJ1-6; no clear D gene. Germline CDR1 MNHEY, CDR2 SVGAGI. The CDR3 runs 15 residues. V was shortened by 4 bases and J by 7 bases, with 14 bases between the two germline ends.

This chain links TRBV11-3 with TRBJ1-5; perhaps TRBD1 as D (6 bases). The CDR3 has 13 amino acids. Germline CDR1 SGHNT, CDR2 YENEEA. V lost 3 bases to trimming and J lost 3 bases, with 6 bases between them. Here the CDR3 DNA reads TGTGCCAGCAGCTTGGGGGCCAATCAGCCCCAGCATTTT. Amino acids: CASSLGANQPQHF.

The CDR3 DNA reads TGTGCCAGCTCCCTCGACAGGGCGGGCCCCCAGCATTTT. Its protein product is CASSLDRAGPQHF. V and J are TRBV18 and TRBJ1-5; 7 bases map to TRBD1. Germline CDR1 KGHSH, CDR2 LQKENI. The CDR3 consists of 13 residues. V dropped 6 bases and J dropped 10; count of bases not matched to a gene: 9.

A word on this clone: A junction boundary mismatches the germline segment, possibly from a read error. This sequence joins TRBV7-9 and TRBJ2-7; TRBD2 is a possible D gene (6 bases). CDR1 is SEHNR and CDR2 is FQNEAQ in the germline V gene (reference sequence). This CDR3 is 17 amino acids long. CDR3 bases: TGTTCCAGCAGCTTAGGGGACTCCCCGATACCTCCCTACGAGCAGTACTTC. Translation gives CSSSLGDSPIPPYEQYF.

Here the CDR3 reads CASSRAGQGLGGANVLTF. The CDR3 nucleotides read TGTGCCAGCAGCCGAGCCGGACAGGGGCTGGGGGGGGCCAACGTCCTGACTTTC. The genes are TRBV7-6 and TRBJ2-6, with 9 bases that match TRBD1. CDR1 is SGHVS, CDR2 FNYEAQ, per germline. The CDR3 has 18 amino acids. V was clipped by 5 bases and J by 4 bases; unmatched bases: 12.

V gene TRBV7-2 combines with J gene TRBJ2-3; D unclear. The CDR3 length is 12 residues. V shed 6 bases and J shed 0 bases, with 4 bases lying between them. In germline, CDR1 is SGHTA, CDR2 FQGNSA. CDR3 sequence: CASSPSTDTQYF. CDR3 DNA: TGTGCCAGCAGTCCTAGCACAGATACGCAGTATTTT.

On this clone itself: Its ends do not fully match the called genes, so a read error is possible. This chain joins TRBV7-9 and TRBJ2-1; 8 nucleotides agree with TRBD2. CDR3 length: 15 residues. Germline V gene data show CDR1 as SEHNR and CDR2 as FQNEAQ (reference sequence). The CDR3 DNA is TGTTCCAGCAGCACTACTAGCGGTTTATACAATGAGCAGTTCTTC. This translates into CSSSTTSGLYNEQFF.

The CDR3 DNA follows: TGCGCCAGCAGCCAAGGACAGGGGGCTTATAATTCACCCCTCCACTTT. It specifies CASSQGQGAYNSPLHF. The chain combines TRBV4-3 with TRBJ1-6; 10 bases match TRBD1. The CDR3 sequence is 16 residues long. Germline-derived CDR1 and CDR2 are LGHNA and YSLEER. The V segment lost 1 base and the J segment 4 bases; nucleotides outside the gene matches: 1.

The rearrangement uses TRBV15 and TRBJ1-5, with a weak D call TRBD1 (6 bases). The CDR3 spans 16 residues. CDR1 and CDR2 from the germline V gene are LNHNV and YYDKDF (reference sequence). Trimming shortened V by 5 bases and J by 2 bases, and 16 bases separated the two germline ends. The CDR3 DNA reads as TGTGCCACCAGCCGGCTATTCAGGGGAGGCAATCAGCCCCAGCATTTT. Protein sequence: CATSRLFRGGNQPQHF.

This clone was observed a handful of times. J is TRBJ1-4 and V is TRBV19; no clear D gene. Trimming removed 5 bases from V and 8 bases from J, with 12 bases in between. Germline CDR1 and CDR2: LNHDA and SQIVND (reference sequence). The CDR3 length is 13 residues. CDR3 loop: CASSPIREEKLFF. The CDR3 DNA follows: TGTGCCAGTAGTCCGATTAGGGAGGAAAAACTGTTTTTT.